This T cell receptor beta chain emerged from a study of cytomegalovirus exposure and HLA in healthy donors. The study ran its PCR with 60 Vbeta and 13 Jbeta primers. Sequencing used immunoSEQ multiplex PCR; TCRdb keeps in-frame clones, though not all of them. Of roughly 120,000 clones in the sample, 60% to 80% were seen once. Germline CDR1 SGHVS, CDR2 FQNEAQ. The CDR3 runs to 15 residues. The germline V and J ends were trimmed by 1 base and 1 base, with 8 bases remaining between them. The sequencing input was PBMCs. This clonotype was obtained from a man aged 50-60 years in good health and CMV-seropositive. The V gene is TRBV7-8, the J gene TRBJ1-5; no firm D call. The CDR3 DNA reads TGTGCCAGCAGCTTAGTGGAGGGAAGCAATCAGCCCCAGCATTTT. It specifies CASSLVEGSNQPQHF.